This T cell receptor (beta chain) was sequenced during a study of OX40 agonist ivuxolimab in advanced cancers. As for the study in general: Patients undergoing dose escalation presented with hepatocellular carcinoma, melanoma, renal cell or head and neck cancer. Study-wide points: In general, CD8+ T cells held more expanded clones than CD4+ did, on average. In the expanded peripheral T cells, antigen specificity was never determined.

Sequencing used immunoSEQ multiplex PCR; TCRdb keeps in-frame clones, though not all of them. The sample records around 32,000 clones, about 92% being singletons. Sampling times: baseline, cycle 4 day 1, cycle 7 day 1. For this clone: Its antigen is unknown.

The germline gives CDR1 MNHEY, CDR2 SMNVEV (reference sequence). After removal of 6 bases from V and 5 bases from J, the junction contained 6 bases not matched to a gene. This CDR3 is built from 13 residues. This clonotype originated in an adult with an advanced solid tumor such as melanoma, head and neck, liver or kidney cancer. This rearrangement joins TRBV27 to TRBJ2-5; the match to TRBD2 covers 7 bases. Material: CD4+ or CD8+ T cells sorted from blood, obtained in a trial of the OX40 agonist ivuxolimab. CDR3 region: CASRSGVEETQYF. CDR3 coding DNA: TGTGCCAGCAGAAGCGGGGTTGAGGAGACCCAGTACTTC.